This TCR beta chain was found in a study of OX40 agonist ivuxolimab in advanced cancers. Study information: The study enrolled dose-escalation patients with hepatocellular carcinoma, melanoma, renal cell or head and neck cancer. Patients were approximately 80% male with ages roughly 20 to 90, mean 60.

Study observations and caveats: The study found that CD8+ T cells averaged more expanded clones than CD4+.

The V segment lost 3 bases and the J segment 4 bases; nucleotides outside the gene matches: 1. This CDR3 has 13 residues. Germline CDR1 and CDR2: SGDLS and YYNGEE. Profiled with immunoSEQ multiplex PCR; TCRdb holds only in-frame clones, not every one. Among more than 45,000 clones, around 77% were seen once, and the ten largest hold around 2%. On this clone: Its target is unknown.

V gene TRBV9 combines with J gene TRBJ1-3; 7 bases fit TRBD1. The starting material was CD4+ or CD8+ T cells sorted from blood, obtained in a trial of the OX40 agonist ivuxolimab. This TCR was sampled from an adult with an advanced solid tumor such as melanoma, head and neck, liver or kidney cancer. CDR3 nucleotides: TGTGCCAGCAGCGCAGGGGGAGGAAACACCATATATTTT. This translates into CASSAGGGNTIYF.